This TCR beta chain was documented in a study of CD8 T cells in ankylosing spondylitis. This clonotype was recorded at least ten times. Its antigen is not known. Study-wide findings and caveats: Among TCR beta sequences, a motif of several highly homologous variants appeared characteristic of ankylosing spondylitis blood. In ankylosing spondylitis patients, matched synovial fluid reportedly showed significant enrichment of disease-linked clones.

V was pared by 6 bases and J by 4 bases, with 9 bases of the junction left unmatched. Germline lookup yields CDR1 DFQATT and CDR2 SNEGSKA (reference sequence). The length of the CDR3 is 14 residues. TCRdb re-called the 5' RACE reads with MiXCR, one entry per CDR3 protein. The table includes hundreds of thousands of distinct CDR3 sequences, about 11% detected once. Sequencing was done on a sample of blood, either unsorted or a sorted T cell fraction (not recorded which). J is TRBJ2-3 and V is TRBV20-1, with TRBD2 matching over 8 bases. The TCR comes from a male donor with ankylosing spondylitis. CDR3 sequence reads: CSAVFAGGADTQYF. The CDR3 nucleotides are TGCAGTGCCGTCTTTGCGGGAGGAGCAGATACGCAGTATTTT.